This TCR beta chain was identified in a study of vaccination and CD4 T cells after COVID-19. Study-wide background: Following dose two, a median approximately 72 days (range 14 to 241) passed before post-vaccine samples were taken.

Cultured CD4+ T cell DNA underwent sequencing with the Oncomine TCR Beta short-read assay. Researchers extracted genomic DNA from CD4+ T cells that had been cultured. One entry per CDR3 protein, called by TCRdb with MiXCR from the PCR reads. The sample shows roughly 15,000 distinct CDR3 sequences, around 48% of them seen only once. The treatment here: approximately nine-day PBMC culture with coronavirus spike peptide pools or control peptides (ViraFEST assay). Concerning this clonotype: Its target is unknown.

Trimming cost V 1 base and J 2 bases, with 8 bases left between them. CDR3 size: 14 residues. CDR1 and CDR2 (germline): SEHNR, FQNEAQ (reference sequence). Material: CD4+ T cells from blood, cultured in vitro. This TCR was sampled from a human donor who had recovered from COVID-19. The chain couples TRBV7-9 to TRBJ2-5; weak D call: TRBD1 (6 bases). CDR3 sequence: CASSLVQGQETQYF. The CDR3 DNA reads as TGTGCCAGCAGCTTAGTACAGGGACAAGAGACCCAGTACTTC.